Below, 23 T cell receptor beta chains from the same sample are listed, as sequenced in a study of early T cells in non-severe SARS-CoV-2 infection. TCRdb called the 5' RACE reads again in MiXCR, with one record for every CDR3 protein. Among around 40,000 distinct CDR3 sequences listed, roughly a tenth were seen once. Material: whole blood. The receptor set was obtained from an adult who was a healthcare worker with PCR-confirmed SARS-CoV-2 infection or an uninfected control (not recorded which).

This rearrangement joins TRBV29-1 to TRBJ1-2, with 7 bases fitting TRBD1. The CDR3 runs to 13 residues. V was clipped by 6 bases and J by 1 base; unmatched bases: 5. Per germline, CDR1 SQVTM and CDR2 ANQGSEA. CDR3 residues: CSVGTDLNYGYTF. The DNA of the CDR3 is TGCAGCGTGGGGACAGACCTTAACTATGGCTACACCTTC.

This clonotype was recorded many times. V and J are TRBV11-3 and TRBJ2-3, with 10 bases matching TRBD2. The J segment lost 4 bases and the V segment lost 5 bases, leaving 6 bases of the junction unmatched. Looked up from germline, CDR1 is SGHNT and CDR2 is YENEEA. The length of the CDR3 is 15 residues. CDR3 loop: CASSPGTSASDTQYF. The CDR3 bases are TGTGCCAGCAGCCCCGGGACTAGCGCCTCAGATACGCAGTATTTT.

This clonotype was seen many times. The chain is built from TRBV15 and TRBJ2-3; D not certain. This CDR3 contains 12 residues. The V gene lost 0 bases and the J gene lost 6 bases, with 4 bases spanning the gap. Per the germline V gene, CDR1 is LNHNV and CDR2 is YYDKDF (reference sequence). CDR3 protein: CATSRDGDTQYF. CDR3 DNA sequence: TGTGCCACCAGCAGAGATGGGGATACGCAGTATTTT.

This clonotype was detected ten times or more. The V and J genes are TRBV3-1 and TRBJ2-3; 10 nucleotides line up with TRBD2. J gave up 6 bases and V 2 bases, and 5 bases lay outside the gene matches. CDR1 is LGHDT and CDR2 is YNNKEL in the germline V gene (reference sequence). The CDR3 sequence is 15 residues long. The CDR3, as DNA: TGTGCCAGCAGCCAACCCAGCGGGGGGGCCGATACGCAGTATTTT. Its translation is CASSQPSGGADTQYF.

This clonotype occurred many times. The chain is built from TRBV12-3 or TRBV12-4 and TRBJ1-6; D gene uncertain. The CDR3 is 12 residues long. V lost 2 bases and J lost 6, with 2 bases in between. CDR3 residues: CASSLSNSPLHF. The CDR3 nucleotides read TGTGCCAGCAGTTTATCTAATTCACCCCTCCACTTT.

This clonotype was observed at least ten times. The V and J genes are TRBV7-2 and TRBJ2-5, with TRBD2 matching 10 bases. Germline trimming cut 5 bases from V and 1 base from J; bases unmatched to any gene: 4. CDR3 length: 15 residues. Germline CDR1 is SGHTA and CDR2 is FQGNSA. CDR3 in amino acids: CASSPRTSGQETQYF. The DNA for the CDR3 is TGTGCCAGCAGCCCGCGGACTAGCGGCCAAGAGACCCAGTACTTC. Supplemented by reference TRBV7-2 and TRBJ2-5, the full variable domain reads GAGVSQSPSNKVTEKGKDVELRCDPISGHTALYWYRQSLGQGLEFLIYFQGNSAPDKSGLPSDRFSAERTGGSVSTLTIQRTQQEDSAVYLCASSPRTSGQETQYFGPGTRLLVL.

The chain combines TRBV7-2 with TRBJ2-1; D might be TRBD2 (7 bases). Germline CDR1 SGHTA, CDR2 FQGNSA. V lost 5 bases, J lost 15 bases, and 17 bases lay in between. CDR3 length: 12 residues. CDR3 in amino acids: CASSGLAGAGFF. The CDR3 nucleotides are TGTGCCAGCAGCGGTCTGGCGGGGGCAGGGTTCTTC.

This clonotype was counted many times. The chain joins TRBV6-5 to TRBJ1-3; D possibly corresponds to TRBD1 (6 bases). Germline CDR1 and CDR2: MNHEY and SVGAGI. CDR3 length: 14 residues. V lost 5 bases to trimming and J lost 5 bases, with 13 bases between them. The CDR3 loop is CASSPRDIRNTIYF. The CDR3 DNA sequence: TGTGCCAGCAGTCCTCGGGACATTCGAAACACCATATATTTT.

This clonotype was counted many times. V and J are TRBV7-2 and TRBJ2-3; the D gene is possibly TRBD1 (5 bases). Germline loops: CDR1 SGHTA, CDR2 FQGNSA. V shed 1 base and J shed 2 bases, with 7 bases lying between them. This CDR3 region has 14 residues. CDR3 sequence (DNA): TGTGCCAGCAGCTTAGGGGGCCACACAGATACGCAGTATTTT. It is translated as CASSLGGHTDTQYF.

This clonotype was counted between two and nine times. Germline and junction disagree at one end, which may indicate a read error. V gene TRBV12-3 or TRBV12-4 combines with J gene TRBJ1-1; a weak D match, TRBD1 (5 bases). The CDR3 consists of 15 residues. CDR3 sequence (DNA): TGTGCCAGCAGTTTAAGAGGATCAGGGAACGCTGAAGCTTTCTTT. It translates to CASSLRGSGNAEAFF.

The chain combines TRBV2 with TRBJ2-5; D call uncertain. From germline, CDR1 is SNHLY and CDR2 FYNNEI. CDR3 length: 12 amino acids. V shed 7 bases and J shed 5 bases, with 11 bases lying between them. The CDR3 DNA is TGTGCCAGCAAGGAGACGAGGGAGACCCAGTACTTC. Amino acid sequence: CASKETRETQYF.

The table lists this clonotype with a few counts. This CDR3 is CASSLNGGSSGNTIYF. CDR3 sequence (DNA): TGCGCCAGCAGCCTGAACGGGGGGTCCTCTGGAAACACCATATATTTT. V gene TRBV5-1 combines with J gene TRBJ1-3; TRBD1 is a possible D gene (5 bases). The CDR3 runs 16 residues. Trimming left V 4 bases short and J 0 bases short, with 14 bases between. Germline CDR1 and CDR2: SGHRS and YFSETQ.

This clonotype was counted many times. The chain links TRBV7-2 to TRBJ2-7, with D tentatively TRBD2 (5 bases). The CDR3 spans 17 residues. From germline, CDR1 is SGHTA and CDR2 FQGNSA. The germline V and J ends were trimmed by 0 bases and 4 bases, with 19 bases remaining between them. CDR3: CASSLAPLSGLIYEQYF. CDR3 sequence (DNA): TGTGCCAGCAGCTTAGCACCACTAAGCGGCCTAATTTACGAGCAGTACTTC.

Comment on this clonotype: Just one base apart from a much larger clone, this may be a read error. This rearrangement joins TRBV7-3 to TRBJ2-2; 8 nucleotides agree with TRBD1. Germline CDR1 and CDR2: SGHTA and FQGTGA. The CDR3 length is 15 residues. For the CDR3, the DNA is TGTGTCAGTGCTCACGGGACAGGGAACACCGGGGAGCTGTTTTTT. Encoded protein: CVSAHGTGNTGELFF.

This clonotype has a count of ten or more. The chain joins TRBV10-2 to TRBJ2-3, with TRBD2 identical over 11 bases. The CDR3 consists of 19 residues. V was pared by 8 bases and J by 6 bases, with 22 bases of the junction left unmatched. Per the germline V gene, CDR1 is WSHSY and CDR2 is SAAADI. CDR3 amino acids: CASSPHTSGGNRRRDTQYF. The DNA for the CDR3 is TGCGCCAGCTCTCCGCACACTAGCGGGGGTAATCGTCGTCGGGATACGCAGTATTTT.

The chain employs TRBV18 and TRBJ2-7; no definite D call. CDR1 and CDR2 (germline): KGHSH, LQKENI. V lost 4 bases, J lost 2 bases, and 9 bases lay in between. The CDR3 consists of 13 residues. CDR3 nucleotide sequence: TGTGCCAGCTCACTCACAGAGACCTACGAGCAGTACTTC. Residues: CASSLTETYEQYF.

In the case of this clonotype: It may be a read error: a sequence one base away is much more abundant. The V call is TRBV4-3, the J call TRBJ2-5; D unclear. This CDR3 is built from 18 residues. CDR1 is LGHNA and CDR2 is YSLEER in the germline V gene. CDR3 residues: CAGSQDLKDGWYQETQYF. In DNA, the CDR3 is TGCGCCGGCAGCCAGGATCTTAAGGACGGTTGGTACCAAGAGACCCAGTACTTC.

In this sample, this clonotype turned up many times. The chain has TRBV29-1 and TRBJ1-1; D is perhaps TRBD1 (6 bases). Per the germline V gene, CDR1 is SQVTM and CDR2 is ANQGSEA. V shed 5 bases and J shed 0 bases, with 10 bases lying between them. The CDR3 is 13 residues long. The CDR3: CSVRTEVNTEAFF. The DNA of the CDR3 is TGCAGCGTTAGGACAGAAGTGAACACTGAAGCTTTCTTT.

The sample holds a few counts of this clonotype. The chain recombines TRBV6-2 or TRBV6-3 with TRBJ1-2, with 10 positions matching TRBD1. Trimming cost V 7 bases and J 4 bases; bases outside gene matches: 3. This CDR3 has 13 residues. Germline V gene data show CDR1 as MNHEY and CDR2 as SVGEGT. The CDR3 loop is CASKRDRGYGYTF. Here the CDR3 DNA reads TGTGCCAGCAAACGGGACAGGGGCTATGGCTACACCTTC.

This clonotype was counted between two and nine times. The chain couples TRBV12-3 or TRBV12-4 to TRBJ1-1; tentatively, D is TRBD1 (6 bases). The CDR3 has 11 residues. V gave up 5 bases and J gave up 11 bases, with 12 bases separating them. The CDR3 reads CASSKGGGAFF. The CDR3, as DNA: TGTGCCAGCAGTAAGGGGGGTGGCGCTTTCTTT.

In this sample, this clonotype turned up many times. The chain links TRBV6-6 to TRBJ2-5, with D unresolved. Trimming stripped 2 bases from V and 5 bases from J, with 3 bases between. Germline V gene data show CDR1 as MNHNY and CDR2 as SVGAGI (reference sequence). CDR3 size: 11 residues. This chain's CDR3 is CASSYVETQYF. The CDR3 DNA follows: TGTGCCAGCAGTTACGTGGAGACCCAGTACTTC.

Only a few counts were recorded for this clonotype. The chain's CDR3 is CASSPLGADGYTF. CDR3 in DNA: TGTGCCAGCAGTCCTTTGGGGGCCGATGGCTACACCTTC. J is TRBJ1-2 and V is TRBV12-3 or TRBV12-4; a weak D match, TRBD1 (6 bases). V lost 5 bases and J 6 bases, leaving 13 bases between the germline ends. There are 13 residues in the CDR3.

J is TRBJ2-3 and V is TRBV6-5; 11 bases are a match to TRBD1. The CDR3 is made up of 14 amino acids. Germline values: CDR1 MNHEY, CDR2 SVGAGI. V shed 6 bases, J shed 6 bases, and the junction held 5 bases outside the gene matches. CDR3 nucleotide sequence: TGTGCCAGCAGACGGACAGGGGGCGCGGATACGCAGTATTTT. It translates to CASRRTGGADTQYF.